This is a list of T cell receptor beta chains from one sample in a study of T cell repertoires in cytomegalovirus infection. TCRdb re-called the reads through MiXCR, storing one row per CDR3 protein. The sample shows about 190,000 distinct CDR3 sequences, 28% of them seen only once. The sequencing sample was made of PBMCs. The source is a human donor in good health (CMV status not recorded). Some clones in this sample may be carry-over from other donors' samples. Each CDR3 is given with its conserved first and last residue. A D gene is named only where the DNA matches it firmly. Clone size is not always given. Where it is, it says once, few, many or a class for expanded clones.

j_call	d_call	clone_size	v_call	cdr3_nt	cdr3_aa
TRBJ1-2	NA	once	TRBV7-9	TGTGCCAGCAGCCGGGACTTACAATATGGCTACACCTTC	CASSRDLQYGYTF
TRBJ2-1	TRBD1	many	TRBV7-2	TGTGCCAGCAGCCCCACAGGGGGAAGCTCCTACAATGAGCAGTTCTTC	CASSPTGGSSYNEQFF
TRBJ2-3	NA	NA	TRBV6-5	TGTGCCAGCAGAGGAAATACGCAGTATTTT	CASRGNTQYF
TRBJ2-7	TRBD2	few	TRBV7-2	TGTGCCAGCAGCTTAGTGAGGGTCTTGGGGGGGAGCTCCTACGAGCAGTACTTC	CASSLVRVLGGSSYEQYF
TRBJ2-1	NA	few	TRBV6-6	TGTGTCACAGCGCCGGGACAAACCTACAATGAGCAGTTCTTC	CVTAPGQTYNEQFF
TRBJ1-6	TRBD1	NA	TRBV14	TGTGCCAGCAGTCCCACCGGGACAGGGATCTCACCCCTCCACTTT	CASSPTGTGISPLHF
TRBJ2-5	TRBD1	NA	TRBV10-3	TGTGCCATCAGTGGGACAGGGGAGACCCAGTACTTC	CAISGTGETQYF
TRBJ2-7	NA	many	TRBV7-2	TGTGCCAGCAGCCAAGGGGTGGGCGGAAACTACGAGCAGTACTTC	CASSQGVGGNYEQYF
TRBJ2-1	NA	few	TRBV5-6	TGTGCCAGCAGCTCCGGGACGGACTACAATGAGCAGTTCTTC	CASSSGTDYNEQFF
TRBJ2-3	TRBD1	NA	TRBV7-2	TGTGCCAGCAGCTGGAGAGGGACAGGGGTGGCAGATACGCAGTATTTT	CASSWRGTGVADTQYF
TRBJ1-5	NA	NA	TRBV10-3	TGTGCCATCAGTGAGTCGGAGCGGGATCAGCCCCAGCATTTT	CAISESERDQPQHF
TRBJ2-3	NA	many	TRBV7-2	TGTGCCAGCAGCTTAGGACTTATCACAGATACGCAGTATTTT	CASSLGLITDTQYF
TRBJ2-3	TRBD1	NA	TRBV18	TGTGCCAGCTCACCGAGAGCCCTCAGGGGGCTGGGCACAGATACGCAGTATTTT	CASSPRALRGLGTDTQYF
TRBJ2-7	NA	many	TRBV7-2	TGTGCCAGCAGCTTAGGTCTGGCAGGCCGAAGCTCCTACGAGCAGTACTTC	CASSLGLAGRSSYEQYF
TRBJ1-2	TRBD1	NA	TRBV5-4	TGTGCCAGCAGACCCGGGACAGGGCACAACGGCTACACCTTC	CASRPGTGHNGYTF
TRBJ2-5	NA	few	TRBV7-6	TGTGCCAGCAGCTTAAAGGCAAGAGAGACCCAGTACTTC	CASSLKARETQYF
TRBJ2-2	TRBD1	NA	TRBV29-1	TGCAGCGTCCGACAGGGGTGGGGATCCGTGGAGCTGTTTTTT	CSVRQGWGSVELFF
TRBJ1-6	NA	NA	TRBV4-1	TGCGCCAGCAGCCAAGGGGCAGGGTTTAATTCACCCCTCCACTTT	CASSQGAGFNSPLHF
TRBJ2-1	TRBD1	once	TRBV5-1	TGCGCCAGCAGCTTGGGGGACAGGGAATTGGATGAGCAGTTCTTC	CASSLGDRELDEQFF
TRBJ2-1	TRBD2	NA	TRBV2	TGTGCCAGCACGGGACTAGCGGGGGCGGGGGAGCAGTTCTTC	CASTGLAGAGEQFF
TRBJ1-1	NA	few	TRBV20-1	TGCAGTGCTAGGGATCGGGGGTTCACTGAAGCTTTCTTT	CSARDRGFTEAFF
TRBJ2-7	TRBD1	NA	TRBV5-6	TGTGCCAGCAGCCGGGGACAGGGGGCCTCCTACGAGCAGTACTTC	CASSRGQGASYEQYF
TRBJ2-1	NA	NA	TRBV6-2/TRBV6-3	TGTGCCAGCAGTCTCCTGGCAGGGGGGCTTTCCAATGAGCAGTTCTTC	CASSLLAGGLSNEQFF
TRBJ1-2	NA	few	TRBV12-3/TRBV12-4	TGTGCCAGCAGCGGACACGCCGGCGGCTACACCTTC	CASSGHAGGYTF
TRBJ1-6	NA	once	TRBV7-4	TGTGCCAGCAGCTCAGACAGGTTCGAGTGGCCCTCCTATAATTCACCCCTCCACTTT	CASSSDRFEWPSYNSPLHF
TRBJ1-5	NA	many	TRBV25-1	TGTGCCAGCAGTGAATCGGGCGTCACTAGCAATCAGCCCCAGCATTTT	CASSESGVTSNQPQHF
TRBJ2-1	NA	few	TRBV7-6	TGTGCCAGCAGCTTAAGGTCGCTAGTAGGGTACAATGAGCAGTTCTTC	CASSLRSLVGYNEQFF
TRBJ1-4	NA	NA	TRBV7-9	TGTGCCAGCAGCTTAGGGAGGGGTGAAAGACTGTTTTTT	CASSLGRGERLFF
TRBJ2-7	NA	once	TRBV14	TGTGCCAGCAGCCAAAACGGCGGGTACGAGCAGTACTTC	CASSQNGGYEQYF
TRBJ1-5	NA	few	TRBV6-5	TGTGCCAGCAGTTTAACCCCGGGGGGCAATCAGCCCCAGCATTTT	CASSLTPGGNQPQHF
TRBJ2-2	NA	NA	TRBV14	TGTGCCAGCAGCCTCGATTCAAGGGGGGCCGGGGAGCTGTTTTTT	CASSLDSRGAGELFF
TRBJ2-2	NA	once	TRBV7-9	TGTGCTAGCTCTGGAAAGGGACGCACCGGGGAGCTGTTTTTT	CASSGKGRTGELFF
TRBJ2-5	TRBD2	few	TRBV6-6	TGTGCCAGCAGTTACTTGCGGGGGGAAGAGACCCAGTACTTC	CASSYLRGEETQYF
TRBJ2-3	NA	few	TRBV6-1	TGTGCCAGCAGTGAAACAGAAGATACGCAGTATTTT	CASSETEDTQYF
TRBJ2-5	NA	NA	TRBV7-9	TGTGCCAGCACCTCAAAGGGGGGCCAAGAGACCCAGTACTTC	CASTSKGGQETQYF
TRBJ1-1	NA	few	TRBV7-9	TGTGCCAGCAGCCCTAAGCAGGGGTTGAACACTGAAGCTTTCTTT	CASSPKQGLNTEAFF
TRBJ2-5	NA	many	TRBV7-2	TGTGCCAGCAGCGCGGGACTTCAAGAGACCCAGTACTTC	CASSAGLQETQYF
TRBJ1-2	TRBD1	few	TRBV12-3/TRBV12-4	TGTGCCAGCAGTTTTGACCCCCCAGGGGGAGGCTATGGCTACACCTTC	CASSFDPPGGGYGYTF
TRBJ1-5	TRBD1	many	TRBV28	TGTGCCACCCAGGGACAGGGACCCCATCAGCCCCAGCATTTT	CATQGQGPHQPQHF
TRBJ1-4	NA	many	TRBV7-2	TGTGCCAGCAGCTATAGGGCGCAGTCAAATGAAAAACTGTTTTTT	CASSYRAQSNEKLFF
TRBJ1-6	NA	many	TRBV7-2	TGTGCCAGCAGCTCCCTGTACGCAGGGGACAATTCACCCCTCCACTTT	CASSSLYAGDNSPLHF
TRBJ2-3	TRBD2	NA	TRBV12-5	TGTGCTAGTGGACTAGCGGGGGGCTACGATACGCAGTATTTT	CASGLAGGYDTQYF
TRBJ2-2	NA	many	TRBV7-2	TGTGCCAGCAGCACCGACTCGAACACCGGGGAGCTGTTTTTT	CASSTDSNTGELFF
TRBJ2-5	NA	NA	TRBV5-1	TGCGCCAGCAGCCGAGATCCGCAGCCATCTCAAGAGACCCAGTACTTC	CASSRDPQPSQETQYF
TRBJ1-2	NA	NA	TRBV19	TGTGCCAGTAGGGTGGGCCCCGGAGATGGCTACACCTTC	CASRVGPGDGYTF
TRBJ1-5	TRBD1	NA	TRBV4-2	TGTGCCAGCAGCCAAGGGGGAACAGGGGATCAGCCCCAGCATTTT	CASSQGGTGDQPQHF
TRBJ1-4	TRBD1	many	TRBV7-6	TGTGCCAGCAGCCAAACAGGGGGTAGGGAAAAACTGTTTTTT	CASSQTGGREKLFF
TRBJ2-2	TRBD1	NA	TRBV28	TGTGCCAGCAGAACTACTTCGACAGGGCCCCCGGGGACCGGGGAGCTGTTTTTT	CASRTTSTGPPGTGELFF
TRBJ2-2	NA	few	TRBV10-1	TGCGCCAGCAGTGAAGCCTTAACCGGGGAGCTGTTTTTT	CASSEALTGELFF
TRBJ2-3	TRBD2	NA	TRBV6-1	TGTGCCAGCACCCCGACTAGCGGGTCGAGCACAGATACGCAGTATTTT	CASTPTSGSSTDTQYF
TRBJ1-5	NA	NA	TRBV12-3/TRBV12-4	TGTGCCAGCAGGCGAGGGGGGTACGATCAGCCCCAGCATTTT	CASRRGGYDQPQHF
TRBJ2-5	NA	NA	TRBV14	TGTGCCAGCAGCCAGGGGGTGGAAGATGGCCAGTACTTC	CASSQGVEDGQYF
TRBJ2-7	NA	few	TRBV5-4	TGTGCCAGCAGCAGAATTCCGGGACCCAACGAGCAGTACTTC	CASSRIPGPNEQYF
TRBJ2-7	NA	NA	TRBV10-3	TGTGCCATCAGTGAATGGCGAACGGGTGATAAAGAGCAGTACTTC	CAISEWRTGDKEQYF
TRBJ1-1	NA	NA	TRBV9	TGTGCCAGCAGCGCCCGGGGGGGGTCCCCGTTCACTGAAGCTTTCTTT	CASSARGGSPFTEAFF
TRBJ2-6	TRBD1	few	TRBV9	TGTGCCAGCAGCGTCCACCGGGACAGGACCACCTCTGGGGCCAACGTCCTGACTTTC	CASSVHRDRTTSGANVLTF
TRBJ2-7	TRBD1	NA	TRBV6-8	TGTGCCAGCAGCTGGGACAGGGGGGACTACGAGCAGTACTTC	CASSWDRGDYEQYF
TRBJ1-5	TRBD1	many	TRBV6-2/TRBV6-3	TGTGCCAGCAGTTTCGACTTTATTCCGGGACAGTTAAGCAATCAGCCCCAGCATTTT	CASSFDFIPGQLSNQPQHF
TRBJ2-3	NA	few	TRBV6-5	TGTGCCAGCAGTCGATCTACAGGGTATGACACAGATACGCAGTATTTT	CASSRSTGYDTDTQYF